A single T cell receptor (beta chain) is shown here with its context. The target antigen is unknown. Blood was sampled at baseline, cycle 4 day 1, and cycle 7 day 1. The data stem from a study of OX40 agonist ivuxolimab in advanced cancers. Overall study context: Ivuxolimab, an antibody acting as an agonist of OX40 (CD134), was used to treat patients. Previous treatment with anti-PD-1, anti-PD-L1 or anti-CTLA-4 therapy was allowed; 40% had received some.

The repertoire was sequenced with immunoSEQ multiplex PCR; TCRdb's copy has only in-frame clones and lacks some. The sample consists of 42,000 or so clones, roughly 90% of them appearing once. The CDR3 totals 14 residues. Germline V gives CDR1 MNHEY, CDR2 SVGAGI. V shed 6 bases and J shed 2 bases, with 12 bases lying between them. Study results and caveats: The study observed clonal expansion of CD4+ and CD8+ blood T cells by week 6 at 0.1 to 3.0 mg/kg.

V gene TRBV6-5 combines with J gene TRBJ2-3; D is ambiguous. The specimen comprised CD4+ or CD8+ T cells sorted from blood, sampled in a trial of the OX40 agonist ivuxolimab. The receptor was isolated from an adult with an advanced solid tumor such as melanoma, head and neck, liver or kidney cancer. CDR3 DNA: TGTGCCAGCAGGCGCGGCGGCCCCACAGATACGCAGTATTTT. Its translation is CASRRGGPTDTQYF.